This T cell receptor (beta chain) was observed in a study of T cell responses to AZD1222 COVID-19 vaccine. About the research overall: Second-dose intervals near 4 or 12 weeks were combined.

Profiled with immunoSEQ multiplex PCR; TCRdb holds only in-frame clones, not every one. Of approximately 160,000 clones listed, 90% are singletons. On this clone: Because the CDR3's place on the DNA is in doubt, the DNA is left out and the CDR3 is given as listed by TCRdb.

The clonotype was recovered from an adult in good health. The sequencing here drew on peripheral blood, taken on day 0 of AZD1222 vaccination.

This chain's CDR3 is CASSKVGTGSQLFYGYTF. The J gene is TRBJ1-2, the V gene TRBV21-1; TRBD1, as called in the table, went unchecked against the DNA. TRBV21-1 is a pseudogene segment. The CDR3 spans 18 residues, counting both ends.